Listed below are T cell receptor beta chains from one sample, sequenced in a study of blood T cell repertoires in COVID-19. TCRdb keeps only in-frame clones here, not all; method: immunoSEQ multiplex PCR. This sample yields about 160,000 clones, of which approximately 93% are seen a single time; approximately 2% belongs to the top ten. The material sequenced was peripheral blood. These receptor sequences come from a woman in her fifties or sixties with COVID-19, enrolled during active disease. Each CDR3 is given with its conserved first and last residue. Each record gives: D gene, V gene, clone size, J gene, CDR3 DNA, CDR3 protein. D genes are given only for firm matches. Clone size is not always given. Where it is, it says once, few, many or a class for expanded clones.

d_gene: NA
v_gene: TRBV7-3
abundance: NA
j_gene: TRBJ2-2
CDR3nt: TGTGCCAGCAGCCCACCGTCGGCGGGTCGCACCGGGGAGCTGTTTTTT
CDR3aa: CASSPPSAGRTGELFF

d_gene: TRBD1
v_gene: TRBV7-3
abundance: once
j_gene: TRBJ2-7
CDR3nt: TGTGCCAGCAGCCCACAGGGGACAGGGGGCTATGAAGAGCAGTACTTC
CDR3aa: CASSPQGTGGYEEQYF

d_gene: TRBD1
v_gene: TRBV27
abundance: NA
j_gene: TRBJ2-1
CDR3nt: TGTGCCAGCAGTTACAGGACAGGGGGCTATGAGCAGTTCTTC
CDR3aa: CASSYRTGGYEQFF

d_gene: TRBD1
v_gene: TRBV19
abundance: NA
j_gene: TRBJ1-5
CDR3nt: TGTGCCGGGGGACAGTTCAATCAGCCCCAGCATTTT
CDR3aa: CAGGQFNQPQHF

d_gene: NA
v_gene: TRBV27
abundance: NA
j_gene: TRBJ2-1
CDR3nt: TGTGCCAGCACCCATGGCCCCTACAATGAGCAGTTCTTC
CDR3aa: CASTHGPYNEQFF

d_gene: NA
v_gene: TRBV10-1
abundance: NA
j_gene: TRBJ2-1
CDR3nt: TGCGCCAGCATCCCGAGCGGTTCCTACAATGAGCAGTTCTTC
CDR3aa: CASIPSGSYNEQFF

d_gene: NA
v_gene: TRBV7-2
abundance: NA
j_gene: TRBJ2-5
CDR3nt: TGTGCCAGCAGCTTAAGGACTGCTAAAGAGACCCAGTACTTC
CDR3aa: CASSLRTAKETQYF

d_gene: TRBD1
v_gene: TRBV14
abundance: NA
j_gene: TRBJ1-4
CDR3nt: TGTGCCAGCAGCCTGGACAGGGCGGGGGCCCTTAATGAAAAACTGTTTTTT
CDR3aa: CASSLDRAGALNEKLFF

d_gene: TRBD2
v_gene: TRBV9
abundance: NA
j_gene: TRBJ2-5
CDR3nt: TGTGCCAGCAACATAGGCGGCGGGGGATCCCAAGAGACCCAGTACTTC
CDR3aa: CASNIGGGGSQETQYF

d_gene: TRBD2
v_gene: TRBV29-1
abundance: NA
j_gene: TRBJ2-1
CDR3nt: TGCAGCGTTGTAGCGCTAGCGGCTAACCCCAATCAGCAGTTCTTC
CDR3aa: CSVVALAANPNQQFF

d_gene: TRBD1
v_gene: TRBV7-9
abundance: NA
j_gene: TRBJ1-1
CDR3nt: TGTGCCAGCAGCCCAAGCGGGACAGGGGGCTATTTGTACACTGAAGCTTTCTTT
CDR3aa: CASSPSGTGGYLYTEAFF

d_gene: TRBD1
v_gene: TRBV2
abundance: NA
j_gene: TRBJ1-1
CDR3nt: TGTGCCAGCAGCCCGGGACAGCTGAACACTGAAGCTTTCTTT
CDR3aa: CASSPGQLNTEAFF

d_gene: TRBD1
v_gene: TRBV7-3
abundance: once
j_gene: TRBJ2-2
CDR3nt: TGTGCCAGCAGCTTAGGCAGGACAGGGAGCGCCGGGGAGCTGTTTTTT
CDR3aa: CASSLGRTGSAGELFF

d_gene: NA
v_gene: TRBV21-1
abundance: NA
j_gene: TRBJ1-2
CDR3nt: TGTGCCAGCAGTCCACCAGGCGCCTCTAACTATGGCTACACCTTC
CDR3aa: CASSPPGASNYGYTF

d_gene: NA
v_gene: TRBV5-1
abundance: NA
j_gene: TRBJ2-1
CDR3nt: TGCGCCAGCAGCTTGGTACCCGGGTACTCGGACAATGAGCAGTTCTTC
CDR3aa: CASSLVPGYSDNEQFF

d_gene: NA
v_gene: TRBV5-5
abundance: NA
j_gene: TRBJ1-5
CDR3nt: TGTGCCAGCAGCTTGGACAGGGCTAGCAATCAGCCCCAGCATTTT
CDR3aa: CASSLDRASNQPQHF

d_gene: NA
v_gene: TRBV19
abundance: few
j_gene: TRBJ1-1
CDR3nt: TGTGCCAGCCTCGGGGGGCTAGGCATGAACACTGAAGCTTTCTTT
CDR3aa: CASLGGLGMNTEAFF

d_gene: NA
v_gene: TRBV21-1
abundance: NA
j_gene: TRBJ1-1
CDR3nt: TGTGCCAGCAGCAAAGTACGGATAGTGGAGGCAACTCGTGTGAACACTGAAGCTTTCTTT
CDR3aa: CASSKVRIVEATRVNTEAFF

d_gene: NA
v_gene: TRBV19
abundance: NA
j_gene: TRBJ2-6
CDR3nt: TGTGCCAGTAGACCATGGACTACCTCTGGGGCCAACGTCCTGACTTTC
CDR3aa: CASRPWTTSGANVLTF

d_gene: NA
v_gene: TRBV6-4
abundance: NA
j_gene: TRBJ1-3
CDR3nt: TGTGCCAGCAGTGACTCGTATACAGGGACTGGAAACACCATATATTTT
CDR3aa: CASSDSYTGTGNTIYF

d_gene: NA
v_gene: TRBV9
abundance: NA
j_gene: TRBJ1-5
CDR3nt: TGTGCCAGCAGCGTGGGAGACCTAAGCAATCAGCCCCAGCATTTT
CDR3aa: CASSVGDLSNQPQHF

d_gene: NA
v_gene: TRBV19
abundance: NA
j_gene: TRBJ1-2
CDR3nt: TGTGCCAGTAGGGGGCAGGGGAACTATGGCTACACCTTC
CDR3aa: CASRGQGNYGYTF

d_gene: TRBD1
v_gene: TRBV2
abundance: NA
j_gene: TRBJ1-2
CDR3nt: TGTGCCAGCAGTGGTGACAGGGCTTCTAACTATGGCTACACCTTC
CDR3aa: CASSGDRASNYGYTF

d_gene: TRBD2
v_gene: TRBV6-5
abundance: NA
j_gene: TRBJ2-1
CDR3nt: TGTGCCAGCAGTCTAGGACTAGCTTACGACAATGAGCAGTTCTTC
CDR3aa: CASSLGLAYDNEQFF

d_gene: TRBD1
v_gene: TRBV7-9
abundance: NA
j_gene: TRBJ1-5
CDR3nt: TGTGCCAGCAGCTCGGGACAGGAGCTAACACTCAATCAGCCCCAGCATTTT
CDR3aa: CASSSGQELTLNQPQHF

d_gene: NA
v_gene: TRBV19
abundance: NA
j_gene: TRBJ1-5
CDR3nt: TGTGCCAGTACCGTAGAAGCTCGGTACCAGCCCCAGCATTTT
CDR3aa: CASTVEARYQPQHF

d_gene: NA
v_gene: TRBV5-6
abundance: NA
j_gene: TRBJ2-2
CDR3nt: TGTGCCAGCAGCTTGGGGAGCACCGGGGAGCTGTTTTTT
CDR3aa: CASSLGSTGELFF

d_gene: TRBD1
v_gene: TRBV5-4
abundance: few
j_gene: TRBJ1-1
CDR3nt: TGTGCCAGCAGCTTGGCTAGGACAGGGAGAAACACTGAAGCTTTCTTT
CDR3aa: CASSLARTGRNTEAFF

d_gene: NA
v_gene: TRBV12-3/TRBV12-4
abundance: NA
j_gene: TRBJ1-2
CDR3nt: TGTGCCAGCAGCAGCGGAGTAGTAACTGGCTACACCTTC
CDR3aa: CASSSGVVTGYTF

d_gene: NA
v_gene: TRBV7-8
abundance: NA
j_gene: TRBJ1-2
CDR3nt: TGTGCCAGCAGCTCTAGAGGACAGCGCTATGGCTACACCTTC
CDR3aa: CASSSRGQRYGYTF

d_gene: TRBD1
v_gene: TRBV6-1
abundance: NA
j_gene: TRBJ1-2
CDR3nt: TGTGCCAGCAGTGAAAGGGGACAGGGTTATGGCTACACCTTC
CDR3aa: CASSERGQGYGYTF

d_gene: NA
v_gene: TRBV2
abundance: once
j_gene: TRBJ1-3
CDR3nt: TGTGCCAAGGGACTCCGGGACACCATATATTTT
CDR3aa: CAKGLRDTIYF

d_gene: NA
v_gene: TRBV5-4
abundance: NA
j_gene: TRBJ2-5
CDR3nt: TGTGCCAGCAGCTTGGCCCCCCGGGAGACCCAGTACTTC
CDR3aa: CASSLAPRETQYF

d_gene: TRBD1
v_gene: TRBV18
abundance: NA
j_gene: TRBJ2-3
CDR3nt: TGTGCCAGCTCACCACTTGGGACAGAATCTAGCACAGATACGCAGTATTTT
CDR3aa: CASSPLGTESSTDTQYF

d_gene: TRBD2
v_gene: TRBV7-2
abundance: NA
j_gene: TRBJ2-3
CDR3nt: TGTGCCAGCAGCTTCCGTAGCGGGGGGGCGATAGATACGCAGTATTTT
CDR3aa: CASSFRSGGAIDTQYF

d_gene: NA
v_gene: TRBV12-5
abundance: NA
j_gene: TRBJ2-1
CDR3nt: TGCGCTAGTGGTTCTGACATTAACAATGAGCAGTTCTTC
CDR3aa: CASGSDINNEQFF

d_gene: NA
v_gene: TRBV19
abundance: once
j_gene: TRBJ1-5
CDR3nt: TGTGCCAGTAGGGGAGGGCATCCTCAGCCCCAGCATTTT
CDR3aa: CASRGGHPQPQHF

d_gene: TRBD2
v_gene: TRBV4-1
abundance: NA
j_gene: TRBJ2-1
CDR3nt: TGCGCCAGCAGCCAGCTAGGACTAGCGGGGGGGAATGAGCAGTTCTTC
CDR3aa: CASSQLGLAGGNEQFF

d_gene: TRBD2
v_gene: TRBV5-1
abundance: NA
j_gene: TRBJ2-5
CDR3nt: TGCGCCAGCAGCTTGGCCAGCGGGGTAGAAGAGACCCAGTACTTC
CDR3aa: CASSLASGVEETQYF

d_gene: NA
v_gene: TRBV5-8
abundance: NA
j_gene: TRBJ1-1
CDR3nt: TGTGCCAGCAGTTTGCCGGGGGTTTTGGGCATGAACACTGAAGCTTTCTTT
CDR3aa: CASSLPGVLGMNTEAFF

d_gene: NA
v_gene: TRBV7-9
abundance: NA
j_gene: TRBJ2-7
CDR3nt: TGTGCCAGCAGCTTAGATGGCAACGAGCAGTACTTC
CDR3aa: CASSLDGNEQYF

d_gene: NA
v_gene: TRBV7-3
abundance: NA
j_gene: TRBJ1-2
CDR3nt: TGTGCCAGCAGCTCCGGCGACAGTAACTATGGCTACACCTTC
CDR3aa: CASSSGDSNYGYTF

d_gene: NA
v_gene: TRBV5-5
abundance: NA
j_gene: TRBJ1-1
CDR3nt: TGTGCCAGCAGCTTGTGGTGGCCGAACACTGAAGCTTTCTTT
CDR3aa: CASSLWWPNTEAFF

d_gene: NA
v_gene: TRBV19
abundance: NA
j_gene: TRBJ1-2
CDR3nt: TGTGCCAGTAGTATTCCCTCCGCAGGGAACTACTATGGCTACACCTTC
CDR3aa: CASSIPSAGNYYGYTF

d_gene: NA
v_gene: TRBV7-2
abundance: NA
j_gene: TRBJ2-1
CDR3nt: TGTGCCAGCAGCTTAGGTCGAGCCCTGAGGGTCTTC
CDR3aa: CASSLGRALRVF

d_gene: NA
v_gene: TRBV7-2
abundance: NA
j_gene: TRBJ1-1
CDR3nt: TGTGCCAGCAGCAAAAGGACAGTGAACACTGAAGCTTTCTTT
CDR3aa: CASSKRTVNTEAFF

d_gene: TRBD1
v_gene: TRBV6-5
abundance: NA
j_gene: TRBJ1-1
CDR3nt: TGTGCCAGCAGTAGGACAGGGGGGTCGACTGAAGCTTTCTTT
CDR3aa: CASSRTGGSTEAFF

d_gene: NA
v_gene: TRBV28
abundance: NA
j_gene: TRBJ2-7
CDR3nt: TGTGCCAGCAGTTTAGGCAGGGCGTACGAGCAGTACTTC
CDR3aa: CASSLGRAYEQYF

d_gene: TRBD2
v_gene: TRBV14
abundance: NA
j_gene: TRBJ2-2
CDR3nt: TGTGCCAGCAGCCAAGTCGATTACGGGGGGGCCGGGGAGCTGTTTTTT
CDR3aa: CASSQVDYGGAGELFF

d_gene: NA
v_gene: TRBV19
abundance: NA
j_gene: TRBJ2-2
CDR3nt: TGTGCCAGTATCTCATGGAGGTCGGCCGGGGAGCTGTTTTTT
CDR3aa: CASISWRSAGELFF

d_gene: TRBD1
v_gene: TRBV18
abundance: NA
j_gene: TRBJ1-2
CDR3nt: TGTGCCAGCTCACCACCCGGGACAGGGGACTATGGCTACACCTTC
CDR3aa: CASSPPGTGDYGYTF

d_gene: NA
v_gene: TRBV6-2/TRBV6-3
abundance: NA
j_gene: TRBJ1-6
CDR3nt: TGTGCCAGCAGTTACAGTGGCCCCTCGAATAATTCACCCCTCCACTTT
CDR3aa: CASSYSGPSNNSPLHF

d_gene: NA
v_gene: TRBV12-3/TRBV12-4
abundance: NA
j_gene: TRBJ1-6
CDR3nt: TGTGCCAGCAGTTTACTGGCTTCACCCCTCCACTTT
CDR3aa: CASSLLASPLHF

d_gene: TRBD1
v_gene: TRBV6-2/TRBV6-3
abundance: NA
j_gene: TRBJ1-1
CDR3nt: TGTGCCAGCAGCAGGGGGATGAACACTGAAGCTTTCTTT
CDR3aa: CASSRGMNTEAFF

d_gene: NA
v_gene: TRBV6-2/TRBV6-3
abundance: NA
j_gene: TRBJ1-6
CDR3nt: TGTGCCAGCAGTTTCGGTGGAGGGTTGTATAATTCACCCCTCCACTTT
CDR3aa: CASSFGGGLYNSPLHF

d_gene: TRBD1
v_gene: TRBV7-9
abundance: NA
j_gene: TRBJ1-2
CDR3nt: TGTGCCAGCAGCCACGACAGGGAGCATGGCTACACCTTC
CDR3aa: CASSHDREHGYTF

d_gene: NA
v_gene: TRBV7-8
abundance: NA
j_gene: TRBJ1-6
CDR3nt: TGTGCCAGCAGCTACCAGGGATTCAATTCACCCCTCCACTTT
CDR3aa: CASSYQGFNSPLHF

d_gene: TRBD1
v_gene: TRBV3-1/TRBV3-2
abundance: once
j_gene: TRBJ2-2
CDR3nt: TGTGCCAGCAGCCGCGGCGAAGCTTGGGACAGGGTCGGCACCGGGGAGCTGTTTTTT
CDR3aa: CASSRGEAWDRVGTGELFF